One sample yielded the 30 T cell receptor beta chains listed below, sequenced in a study of blood T cell repertoires in COVID-19. Profiling relied on immunoSEQ multiplex PCR, and the TCRdb table lists in-frame clones only, not all of them. The table has tens of thousands of clones, 90% seen once. Sequencing was performed on peripheral blood. The receptors were gathered from a man in his 60s with acute or convalescent COVID-19.

This sequence joins TRBV14 and TRBJ1-4; D remains unclear. Germline V gene lookup returns CDR1 SGHDN and CDR2 FVKESK. The CDR3 consists of 13 residues. V lost 4 bases and J 7 bases, leaving 10 bases between the germline ends. Here the CDR3 DNA reads TGTGCCAGCAGCCCGACGGGGTTTGAAAAACTGTTTTTT. Translation: CASSPTGFEKLFF. Full variable domain (remainder filled in from reference TRBV14 and TRBJ1-4): EAGVTQFPSHSVIEKGQTVTLRCDPISGHDNLYWYRRVMGKEIKFLLHFVKESKQDESGMPNNRFLAERTGGTYSTLKVQPAELEDSGVYFCASSPTGFEKLFFGSGTQLSVL.

The V call is TRBV9, the J call TRBJ2-1; 9 positions agree with TRBD2. CDR3 size: 16 residues. From germline, CDR1 is SGDLS and CDR2 YYNGEE. Trimming removed 0 bases from V and 5 bases from J; junction bases left unmatched: 6. The CDR3 coding sequence is TGTGCCAGCAGCGTAGCAATTAGCGGGAGCCACAATGAGCAGTTCTTC. The encoded protein is CASSVAISGSHNEQFF.

V gene TRBV15 combines with J gene TRBJ1-1, with a weak D call TRBD1 (6 bases). CDR1 LNHNV and CDR2 YYDKDF come from the germline V gene (reference sequence). The CDR3 spans 13 residues. Trimming pared 4 bases from V and 3 bases from J, leaving 9 bases between. The CDR3 reads CATSIGQYTEAFF. The CDR3 DNA reads as TGTGCCACCAGCATAGGACAGTACACTGAAGCTTTCTTT.

The chain links TRBV7-8 to TRBJ1-1; D call uncertain. The V end was cut by 5 bases, the J end by 6 bases, with 10 bases between. Germline loops: CDR1 SGHVS, CDR2 FQNEAQ. CDR3 size: 12 residues. CDR3 in DNA: TGTGCCAGCAGCCCTACTCGATCTGAAGCTTTCTTT. It codes for CASSPTRSEAFF.

The V call is TRBV6-4, the J call TRBJ1-2; D is uncertain. CDR3 length: 15 amino acids. Looked up from germline, CDR1 is MRHNA and CDR2 is SNTAGT. The V and J ends lost 1 base and 1 base respectively, with 10 bases between them. CDR3 nucleotide sequence: TGTGCCAGCAGTGACTGCCAACAGAGTAACTATGGCTACACCTTC. As protein: CASSDCQQSNYGYTF.

V and J are TRBV19 and TRBJ1-5; D possibly corresponds to TRBD1 (5 bases). This CDR3 has 11 amino acids. Germline V lookup: CDR1 LNHDA, CDR2 SQIVND (reference sequence). V was shortened by 6 bases and J by 9 bases, with 9 bases between the two germline ends. CDR3 protein: CASSGGRPQHF. The CDR3 nucleotides are TGTGCCAGTAGCGGGGGACGGCCCCAGCATTTT.

The chain joins TRBV5-1 to TRBJ1-6; the D is unclear. V was pared by 4 bases and J by 7 bases, with 9 bases between. Germline CDR1 SGHRS, CDR2 YFSETQ. The CDR3 spans 13 residues. CDR3: CASSPAGNSPLHF. CDR3 nucleotide sequence: TGCGCCAGCAGCCCGGCGGGGAATTCACCCCTCCACTTT.

V usage is TRBV7-2 and J usage is TRBJ1-2; possible D gene TRBD1, 6 bases. The V end was cut by 1 base, the J end by 4 bases, with 16 bases between. Germline-derived CDR1 and CDR2 are SGHTA and FQGNSA. The CDR3 is made up of 16 amino acids. The CDR3 loop reads CASSLVGDRSLYGYTF. The CDR3 region has the DNA TGTGCCAGCAGCTTAGTAGGCGACAGGTCCCTCTATGGCTACACCTTC.

The CDR3 region has the DNA TGTGCCAGCAGCCTGACAGGGATTGATACGCAGTATTTT. This translates into CASSLTGIDTQYF. This chain connects TRBV11-2 to TRBJ2-3; 7 nucleotides line up with TRBD1. After removal of 5 bases from V and 6 bases from J, the junction contained 5 bases not matched to a gene. Germline CDR1 is SGHAT and CDR2 is FQNNGV. This CDR3 spans 13 amino acids.

The chain is built from TRBV3-1 (or the pseudogene TRBV3-2) and TRBJ2-7, with D perhaps matching TRBD2 (6 bases). Trimming removed 2 bases from V and 0 bases from J, with 14 bases in between. The CDR3 is made up of 16 amino acids. Germline CDR1 LGHDT, CDR2 YNNKEL (reference sequence). CDR3 nucleotides: TGTGCCAGCAGCCAAAGAGCGGGCCAAAGCTCCTACGAGCAGTACTTC. It specifies CASSQRAGQSSYEQYF.

This sequence joins TRBV7-3 and TRBJ1-6; possible D gene TRBD1, 5 bases. The CDR3 covers 13 residues. Germline CDR1 reads SGHTA; CDR2 reads FQGTGA. Trimming removed 0 bases from V and 8 bases from J, with 5 bases in between. The CDR3 sequence: CASSLTRDSPLHF. CDR3 DNA: TGTGCCAGCAGCTTAACCAGGGATTCACCCCTCCACTTT.

V is TRBV6-5 and J is TRBJ2-3, with TRBD1 as a possible D gene (6 bases). Germline loops: CDR1 MNHEY, CDR2 SVGAGI. The CDR3 has 15 residues. With 6 bases removed from V and 0 bases from J, the gap between germline ends came to 13 bases. The CDR3 is CASRHKGDSTDTQYF. The CDR3 bases are TGTGCCAGCAGACACAAGGGGGACAGCACAGATACGCAGTATTTT.

This clone turned up a few times. The chain recombines TRBV6-5 with TRBJ1-6, with D perhaps matching TRBD1 (5 bases). The CDR3 consists of 14 residues. Germline values: CDR1 MNHEY, CDR2 SVGAGI. V lost 6 bases, J lost 7 bases, and 13 bases lay in between. CDR3 bases: TGTGCCAGCAGCTACGCAGGGAACAATTCACCCCTCCACTTT. Translating it yields CASSYAGNNSPLHF.

There are a few counts of this clone. The V gene is TRBV9, the J gene TRBJ2-3, with 7 bases fitting TRBD1. This CDR3 region has 15 residues. The V gene's germline CDR1 is SGDLS and CDR2 YYNGEE. J was trimmed by 3 bases and V by 4 bases; bases with no gene match: 8. CDR3 coding DNA: TGTGCCAGCAGCCCACGACAGGGCCGGACAGATACGCAGTATTTT. It is translated as CASSPRQGRTDTQYF.

The rearrangement joins TRBV5-1 to TRBJ1-2; D might be TRBD1 (6 bases). Germline V lookup: CDR1 SGHRS, CDR2 YFSETQ. This CDR3 has 13 residues. Trimming removed 3 bases at V and 6 bases at J, with 12 bases between. CDR3 DNA sequence: TGCGCCAGCAGCTACGACAGGACGGATGGCTACACCTTC. It encodes CASSYDRTDGYTF.

The chain is built from TRBV19 and TRBJ2-6; D call uncertain. This CDR3 contains 15 residues. Germline V lookup: CDR1 LNHDA, CDR2 SQIVND (reference sequence). V was shortened by 6 bases and J by 0 bases, with 9 bases between the two germline ends. In nucleotides, the CDR3 is TGTGCCAGTAGGACTGCAGCCTCTGGGGCCAACGTCCTGACTTTC. Translation gives CASRTAASGANVLTF.

CDR3 residues: CASSSLQGQPQHF. The CDR3 bases are TGTGCCAGCAGCTCCCTTCAGGGCCAGCCCCAGCATTTT. The gene calls are TRBV11-2 and TRBJ1-5, with D possibly being TRBD1 (5 bases). V was trimmed by 4 bases and J by 7 bases, leaving 11 bases between them. CDR3 length: 13 residues. CDR1 and CDR2 from the germline V gene are SGHAT and FQNNGV. Looking up the rest from reference TRBV11-2 and TRBJ1-5 gives the full variable domain: EAGVAQSPRYKIIEKRQSVAFWCNPISGHATLYWYQQILGQGPKLLIQFQNNGVVDDSQLPKDRFSAERLKGVDSTLKIQPAKLEDSAVYLCASSSLQGQPQHFGDGTRLSIL.

The rearrangement links TRBV25-1 to TRBJ1-4; 7 bases align to TRBD1. CDR1 is MGHDK and CDR2 is SYGVNS in the germline V gene. Trimming removed 4 bases from V and 8 bases from J; junction bases left unmatched: 10. The CDR3 runs 15 residues. The CDR3 sequence is CASSGWTGRVEKLFF. Written as DNA, the CDR3 is TGTGCCAGCAGTGGCTGGACAGGTAGGGTCGAAAAACTGTTTTTT.

The chain uses TRBV10-3 and TRBJ2-1, with 13 positions matching TRBD2. CDR1 is ENHRY and CDR2 is SYGVKD in the germline V gene. CDR3 length equals 13 residues. With 9 bases clipped from V and 5 bases from J, the junction kept 1 base outside the gene matches. The CDR3 loop reads CAMGTSGDNEQFF. CDR3 bases: TGTGCCATGGGGACTAGCGGGGACAATGAGCAGTTCTTC.

The chain is built from TRBV25-1 and TRBJ2-6; D remains ambiguous. The CDR3 is made up of 14 amino acids. Trimming shortened V by 4 bases and J by 4 bases, and 8 bases separated the two germline ends. Germline CDR1 and CDR2: MGHDK and SYGVNS. For the CDR3, the DNA is TGTGCCAGCAGTGGCCCCGAGGGGGCCAACGTCCTGACTTTC. Protein product: CASSGPEGANVLTF.

This chain connects TRBV23-1 to TRBJ1-3; no clear D. TRBV23-1 is sorted into the ORF group, with uncertain function. The CDR3 extends over 15 amino acids. Trimming shortened V by 4 bases and J by 2 bases, and 12 bases separated the two germline ends. The CDR3 loop is CASSRRGVAGNTIYF. The CDR3 region has the DNA TGCGCCAGCAGTCGCCGGGGTGTTGCTGGAAACACCATATATTTT.

The chain carries TRBV28 and TRBJ1-5; D uncertain. The CDR3 runs 12 residues. V was cut by 5 bases and J by 12 bases, with 14 bases left in between. CDR1 and CDR2 (germline): MDHEN, SYDVKM. The CDR3 protein is CASSVPRVYQHF. In nucleotides, the CDR3 is TGTGCCAGCAGTGTGCCGAGGGTGTACCAGCATTTT.

The chain employs TRBV7-2 and TRBJ1-6; TRBD1 agrees at 7 bases. Germline-derived CDR1 and CDR2 are SGHTA and FQGNSA. The CDR3 runs to 17 residues. The ends lost 4 bases at V and 3 bases at J; junction bases unmatched: 9. The CDR3 region is CASSSVVGTVYNSPLHF. The DNA for the CDR3 is TGTGCCAGCAGCTCAGTCGTGGGGACAGTCTATAATTCACCCCTCCACTTT.

The chain combines TRBV28 with TRBJ2-7; 9 nucleotides match TRBD1. Germline loops: CDR1 MDHEN, CDR2 SYDVKM. Trimming cost V 3 bases and J 6 bases; bases outside gene matches: 9. The CDR3 has 15 residues. This CDR3 is CASSLPGTGTVEQYF. The CDR3 nucleotides are TGTGCCAGCAGTTTGCCCGGGACAGGGACGGTCGAGCAGTACTTC. Drawing the rest from reference TRBV28 and TRBJ2-7, the complete variable domain is DVKVTQSSRYLVKRTGEKVFLECVQDMDHENMFWYRQDPGLGLRLIYFSYDVKMKEKGDIPEGYSVSREKKERFSLILESASTNQTSMYLCASSLPGTGTVEQYFGPGTRLTVT.

This clone was observed a single time. The chain has TRBV25-1 and TRBJ1-2; D is unclear. Germline CDR1 and CDR2: MGHDK and SYGVNS. This CDR3 region has 13 residues. V lost 2 bases, J lost 8 bases, and 12 bases lay in between. The CDR3 nucleotides are TGTGCCAGCAGTGAAAGAGGGATTGGCGGCTACACCTTC. Encoded protein: CASSERGIGGYTF.

The chain combines TRBV7-2 with TRBJ2-2, with 7 bases matching TRBD1. The CDR3 contains 14 residues. V was pared by 6 bases and J by 6 bases, with 7 bases of the junction left unmatched. CDR1 is SGHTA, CDR2 FQGNSA, per germline. For the CDR3, the DNA is TGTGCCAGCAGACAGGGGAGTGTGGCCGGGGAGCTGTTTTTT. Translated, it gives CASRQGSVAGELFF. Together with reference TRBV7-2 and TRBJ2-2, the CDR3 gives the full variable domain: GAGVSQSPSNKVTEKGKDVELRCDPISGHTALYWYRQSLGQGLEFLIYFQGNSAPDKSGLPSDRFSAERTGGSVSTLTIQRTQQEDSAVYLCASRQGSVAGELFFGEGSRLTVL.

The rearrangement links TRBV7-2 to TRBJ2-3, with 11 bases aligning to TRBD2. CDR3 length: 16 amino acids. Per the germline V gene, CDR1 is SGHTA and CDR2 is FQGNSA. J lost 6 bases, V lost 2 bases, and 7 bases had no gene match. The CDR3 nucleotides read TGTGCCAGCAGCTTACTAGCGGGAGGCCGGGCGGATACGCAGTATTTT. The encoded protein is CASSLLAGGRADTQYF. The entire variable domain, with the rest obtained from reference TRBV7-2 and TRBJ2-3, is as follows: GAGVSQSPSNKVTEKGKDVELRCDPISGHTALYWYRQSLGQGLEFLIYFQGNSAPDKSGLPSDRFSAERTGGSVSTLTIQRTQQEDSAVYLCASSLLAGGRADTQYFGPGTRLTVL.

The rearrangement joins TRBV10-3 to TRBJ2-1; D may be TRBD2 (5 bases). The V end lost 4 bases, the J end lost 6 bases, and 10 bases lay between the germline ends. The CDR3 spans 13 residues. The germline V gene has CDR1 ENHRY and CDR2 SYGVKD. CDR3 nucleotide sequence: TGTGCCATCAGTGCGGGATCGCGCAATGAGCAGTTCTTC. Its translation: CAISAGSRNEQFF.

The chain uses TRBV21-1 and TRBJ2-1; the D call of TRBD2 is as the table states it, not checked on the DNA. TRBV21-1 is deemed a pseudogene. The CDR3 has 16 amino acids. The CDR3 reads CARVLLQAGVYNEQFF. The CDR3 region has the DNA TGTGCCAGGGTCTTACTTCAAGCGGGAGTGTACAATGAGCAGTTCTTC.

This sequence joins TRBV30 and TRBJ2-3; the D gene is possibly TRBD1 (6 bases). The CDR3 is made up of 16 amino acids. V lost 0 bases and J 0 bases, leaving 13 bases between the germline ends. CDR1 is GTSNPN, CDR2 SVGIG, per germline (reference sequence). The CDR3: CAWSVLGHTSTDTQYF. The CDR3 DNA reads TGTGCCTGGAGTGTACTGGGACACACTAGCACAGATACGCAGTATTTT. The full variable domain, in which reference TRBV30 and TRBJ2-3 provide the parts outside the CDR3, is SQTIHQWPATLVQPVGSPLSLECTVEGTSNPNLYWYRQAAGRGLQLLFYSVGIGQISSEVPQNLSASRPQDRQFILSSKKLLLSDSGFYLCAWSVLGHTSTDTQYFGPGTRLTVL.